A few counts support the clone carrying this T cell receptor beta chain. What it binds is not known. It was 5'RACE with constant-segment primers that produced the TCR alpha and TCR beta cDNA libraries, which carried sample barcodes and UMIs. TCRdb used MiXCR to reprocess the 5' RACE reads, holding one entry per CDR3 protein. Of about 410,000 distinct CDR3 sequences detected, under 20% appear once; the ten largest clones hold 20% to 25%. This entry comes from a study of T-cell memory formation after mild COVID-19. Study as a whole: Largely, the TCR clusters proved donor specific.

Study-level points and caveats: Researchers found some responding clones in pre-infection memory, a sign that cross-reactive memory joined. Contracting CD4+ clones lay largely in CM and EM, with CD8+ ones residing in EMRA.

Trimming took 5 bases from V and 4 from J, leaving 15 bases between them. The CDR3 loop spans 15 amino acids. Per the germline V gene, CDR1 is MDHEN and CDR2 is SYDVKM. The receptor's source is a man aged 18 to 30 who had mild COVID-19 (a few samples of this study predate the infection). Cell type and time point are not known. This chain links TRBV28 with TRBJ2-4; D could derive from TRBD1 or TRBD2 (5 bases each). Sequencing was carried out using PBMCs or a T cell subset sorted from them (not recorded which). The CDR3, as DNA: TGTGCCAGCAGTACCGGGGCTGCGAGGAAAAACATTCAGTACTTC. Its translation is CASSTGAARKNIQYF. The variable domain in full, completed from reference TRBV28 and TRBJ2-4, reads DVKVTQSSRYLVKRTGEKVFLECVQDMDHENMFWYRQDPGLGLRLIYFSYDVKMKEKGDIPEGYSVSREKKERFSLILESASTNQTSMYLCASSTGAARKNIQYFGAGTRLSVL.